These T cell receptor beta chains were read from a single sample in a study of beta chain features in type 1 diabetes. The method was immunoSEQ multiplex PCR; TCRdb's version includes in-frame clones alone and lacks a portion of them. The sample has about 150,000 clones, 11% seen once; the top ten hold roughly 2%. Sequenced input: central memory CD4+ T cells from blood. Every receptor here comes from a man in his late teens or twenties in good health. CDR3s include the opening cysteine and the closing phenylalanine or tryptophan. The D gene is left open where the match is weak. Clone sizes are given selectively: once, few, many, or a class where the clone is expanded.

abundance | j_gene | d_gene | v_gene | CDR3aa | CDR3nt
many | TRBJ1-1 | . | TRBV5-1 | CASSLRLLSIMNTEAFF | TGCGCCAGCAGCTTGAGATTACTGTCCATAATGAACACTGAAGCTTTCTTT
. | TRBJ2-7 | TRBD2 | TRBV19 | CASSPTSAEQYF | TGTGCCAGTAGTCCTACTAGCGCTGAGCAGTACTTC
few | TRBJ1-3 | . | TRBV29-1 | CSVGGSGSGNTIYF | TGCAGCGTTGGGGGGAGCGGCTCTGGAAACACCATATATTTT
few | TRBJ1-2 | . | TRBV7-9 | CASSLAGVDYGYTF | TGTGCCAGCAGCTTAGCGGGGGTCGACTATGGCTACACCTTC
few | TRBJ2-4 | . | TRBV28 | CASSLGGPRGETAKNIQYF | TGTGCCAGCAGTTTAGGTGGCCCTAGGGGCGAGACGGCCAAAAACATTCAGTACTTC
few | TRBJ1-1 | . | TRBV20-1 | CSARANTEAFF | TGCAGTGCCCGAGCTAACACTGAAGCTTTCTTT
many | TRBJ2-5 | . | TRBV25-1 | CASSESHQETQYF | TGTGCCAGCAGTGAATCCCACCAAGAGACCCAGTACTTC
few | TRBJ2-1 | TRBD1 | TRBV2 | CASSTHRGHEQFF | TGTGCCAGCAGTACCCACAGGGGCCATGAGCAGTTCTTC
few | TRBJ2-3 | TRBD2 | TRBV28 | CASSPSGGGGTQYF | TGTGCCAGCAGTCCCAGCGGGGGGGGAGGTACGCAGTATTTT
. | TRBJ2-5 | . | TRBV9 | CASSVAGETQYF | TGTGCCAGCAGCGTAGCTGGAGAGACCCAGTACTTC
few | TRBJ2-3 | . | TRBV9 | CASSVDSGPATQYF | TGTGCCAGCAGCGTAGATTCGGGACCAGCAACGCAGTATTTT
. | TRBJ2-3 | TRBD2 | TRBV4-2 | CASSQGPGTSGGTDTQYF | TGTGCCAGCAGCCAAGGCCCCGGGACTAGCGGGGGCACAGATACGCAGTATTTT
. | TRBJ2-1 | TRBD2 | TRBV19 | CASSIRLAGVSNEQFF | TGTGCCAGTAGTATCCGACTAGCGGGAGTTAGCAATGAGCAGTTCTTC
. | TRBJ2-1 | TRBD2 | TRBV4-3 | CASSPPGLAGGNEQFF | TGCGCCAGCAGCCCGCCCGGACTAGCGGGTGGGAATGAGCAGTTCTTC
few | TRBJ2-7 | . | TRBV5-6 | CASSIDRSYEQYF | TGTGCCAGCAGCATTGACAGGTCCTACGAGCAGTACTTC
. | TRBJ2-3 | TRBD2 | TRBV5-1 | CASRYAGTSGIDTQYF | TGCGCCAGCAGATACGCCGGGACTAGTGGAATCGATACGCAGTATTTT
few | TRBJ2-1 | TRBD2 | TRBV10-3 | CAISKGLAGGSSYNEQFF | TGTGCCATCTCAAAGGGACTAGCGGGAGGAAGCTCCTACAATGAGCAGTTCTTC
few | TRBJ2-7 | . | TRBV28 | CASTSDVDRENWNEQYF | TGTGCCAGCACTTCGGACGTCGACCGGGAAAACTGGAACGAGCAGTACTTC
. | TRBJ2-5 | . | TRBV19 | CASRPGYQETQYF | TGTGCCAGTAGGCCAGGGTACCAAGAGACCCAGTACTTC
few | TRBJ2-7 | TRBD2 | TRBV4-3 | CASSQARGGYSYEQYF | TGCGCCAGCAGCCAAGCCCGGGGGGGCTACTCCTACGAGCAGTACTTC
few | TRBJ2-1 | . | TRBV9 | CASSPQYNEQFF | TGTGCCAGCAGCCCCCAATACAATGAGCAGTTCTTC
few | TRBJ2-7 | . | TRBV30 | CAWSRDVYEQYF | TGTGCCTGGAGTCGGGACGTCTACGAGCAGTACTTC
. | TRBJ2-7 | . | TRBV7-2 | CASSLAHLGYEQYF | TGTGCCAGCAGCTTAGCCCACTTAGGCTACGAGCAGTACTTC
few | TRBJ1-1 | . | TRBV6-5 | CASSYSARRNTEAFF | TGTGCCAGCAGTTACTCCGCCCGTAGGAACACTGAAGCTTTCTTT
. | TRBJ2-5 | TRBD1 | TRBV2 | CASSVTRTGGETQYF | TGTGCCAGCAGCGTGACCCGGACAGGGGGAGAGACCCAGTACTTC
. | TRBJ1-6 | . | TRBV30 | CAWSVLKESYSPLHF | TGTGCCTGGAGTGTACTAAAGGAGAGTTACTCACCCCTCCACTTT
. | TRBJ1-4 | . | TRBV28 | CASSLLRGRNEKLFF | TGTGCCAGCAGTTTACTAAGGGGTAGAAATGAAAAACTGTTTTTT
few | TRBJ2-3 | . | TRBV9 | CASSFTNLATDTQYF | TGTGCCAGCAGCTTTACCAATCTAGCTACAGATACGCAGTATTTT
few | TRBJ2-1 | TRBD1 | TRBV2 | CASSDLGQGDNEQFF | TGTGCCAGCAGTGACCTCGGACAGGGAGACAATGAGCAGTTCTTC
. | TRBJ2-3 | . | TRBV7-2 | CASSPRGGAGVSTDTQYF | TGTGCCAGCAGCCCAAGAGGGGGGGCTGGGGTAAGCACAGATACGCAGTATTTT
. | TRBJ2-7 | . | TRBV7-2 | CASSPERSYEQYF | TGTGCCAGCAGCCCCGAGAGGTCCTACGAGCAGTACTTC
many | TRBJ2-7 | . | TRBV7-2 | CASSLSRPAGEQYF | TGTGCCAGCAGCTTATCTCGACCGGCGGGCGAGCAGTACTTC
. | TRBJ2-3 | TRBD1 | TRBV9 | CASSVGDREHDTQYF | TGTGCCAGCAGCGTAGGGGACAGGGAACATGATACGCAGTATTTT
. | TRBJ1-3 | TRBD1 | TRBV6-6 | CASSSSTGRSGNTIYF | TGTGCCAGCAGCTCATCGACAGGGCGCTCTGGAAACACCATATATTTT
. | TRBJ2-7 | TRBD2 | TRBV5-4 | CASTSKGTSGSYEQYF | TGTGCCAGCACCTCGAAGGGGACTAGCGGATCCTACGAGCAGTACTTC
. | TRBJ2-3 | . | TRBV4-3 | CASSRGGATDTQYF | TGCGCCAGCAGCCGAGGGGGGGCCACAGATACGCAGTATTTT
few | TRBJ1-2 | . | TRBV29-1 | CSVEDPTGRGSYGYTF | TGCAGCGTTGAAGACCCCACGGGACGGGGCTCCTATGGCTACACCTTC
. | TRBJ2-3 | . | TRBV7-2 | CASSPSWDTDTQYF | TGTGCCAGCAGCCCCTCGTGGGACACAGATACGCAGTATTTT
. | TRBJ2-1 | . | TRBV18 | CASSKDRQDEQFF | TGTGCCAGCTCAAAAGACCGGCAGGATGAGCAGTTCTTC
few | TRBJ2-5 | . | TRBV11-2 | CASTPQVGLSRNF | TGTGCCAGCACCCCCCAGGTCGGGCTCTCAAGGAACTTC
many | TRBJ1-5 | . | TRBV4-1 | CASSQVDMGLSNQPQHF | TGCGCCAGCAGCCAAGTCGATATGGGGCTAAGCAATCAGCCCCAGCATTTT
. | TRBJ1-1 | . | TRBV28 | CASSSGGGNTEAFF | TGTGCCAGCAGTTCGGGAGGAGGGAACACTGAAGCTTTCTTT
. | TRBJ1-1 | . | TRBV4-2 | CASSQDSFEAFF | TGTGCCAGCAGCCAAGATTCTTTCGAAGCTTTCTTT
many | TRBJ2-3 | . | TRBV28 | CASSSGGDTQYF | TGTGCCAGCAGTTCCGGGGGAGATACGCAGTATTTT
few | TRBJ2-5 | . | TRBV7-6 | CASSVTSWSETQYF | TGTGCCAGCAGCGTGACTAGTTGGTCGGAGACCCAGTACTTC
. | TRBJ2-1 | . | TRBV20-1 | CSARSPNEQFF | TGCAGTGCTAGAAGTCCAAATGAGCAGTTCTTC
. | TRBJ2-4 | . | TRBV7-9 | CASSLAIAKNIQYF | TGTGCCAGCAGCTTAGCGATAGCCAAAAACATTCAGTACTTC
. | TRBJ1-6 | . | TRBV7-2 | CASSWAGNSPLHF | TGTGCCAGCAGTTGGGCGGGTAATTCACCCCTCCACTTT
. | TRBJ1-5 | . | TRBV29-1 | CSVAWGAGNQPQHF | TGCAGCGTTGCATGGGGGGCCGGCAATCAGCCCCAGCATTTT
many | TRBJ1-1 | . | TRBV15 | CATSREATRDTEAFF | TGTGCCACCAGCAGAGAGGCAACACGGGACACTGAAGCTTTCTTT
few | TRBJ2-1 | . | TRBV28 | CASSSPDVYNEQFF | TGTGCCAGCAGTTCCCCCGATGTGTACAATGAGCAGTTCTTC
few | TRBJ2-7 | . | TRBV7-8 | CASSLAGSDEQYF | TGTGCCAGCAGCTTAGCGGGATCGGACGAGCAGTACTTC
few | TRBJ2-7 | . | TRBV6-6 | CASSYSNQGNEQYF | TGTGCCAGCAGTTACTCGAACCAGGGCAACGAGCAGTACTTC
. | TRBJ2-7 | . | TRBV6-5 | CASSSWTAVDYEQYF | TGTGCCAGCAGTTCTTGGACGGCTGTGGACTACGAGCAGTACTTC
many | TRBJ2-1 | . | TRBV28 | CASSLSVFEQFF | TGTGCCAGCAGTTTATCTGTATTCGAGCAGTTCTTC